Presented here are 31 T cell receptor beta chains from one specimen sequenced in a study of response to subunit inactivated influenza vaccine. Using its own MiXCR run on the RT-PCR reads, TCRdb lists one record per CDR3 protein. The table has some 300,000 distinct CDR3 sequences, approximately 21% seen once; the top ten hold 10%. The specimen was PBMCs from blood, collected 21 months after vaccination. These receptors were collected from a man aged 50 to 69 who received an inactivated influenza vaccine.

The chain recombines TRBV6-2 or TRBV6-3 with TRBJ2-5; TRBD1 might be the D (6 bases). The germline V and J ends were trimmed by 6 bases and 5 bases, with 19 bases remaining between them. This CDR3 spans 15 amino acids. The V gene's germline CDR1 is MNHEY and CDR2 SVGEGT. The CDR3 sequence: CASSYGLYREETQYF. Written as DNA, the CDR3 is TGTGCCAGCAGCTACGGACTTTACAGGGAGGAGACCCAGTACTTC.

The V call is TRBV20-1, the J call TRBJ1-5; D remains ambiguous. The CDR3 is 15 amino acids. With 3 bases removed from V and 0 bases from J, the gap between germline ends came to 12 bases. Germline assignment: CDR1 DFQATT and CDR2 SNEGSKA (reference sequence). The CDR3 region has the DNA TGCAGTGCTAGCTCTGACGGGTATAGCAATCAGCCCCAGCATTTT. It translates to CSASSDGYSNQPQHF.

V and J are TRBV19 and TRBJ2-6; maybe TRBD1 (6 bases). CDR1 LNHDA and CDR2 SQIVND come from the germline V gene (reference sequence). Between the trimmed V and J ends, which lost 4 bases and 0 bases, there was a span of 13 bases. The CDR3 has 17 residues. The CDR3 reads CASSKGGLSSGANVLTF. The CDR3 nucleotides read TGTGCCAGTAGTAAAGGGGGTCTGAGCTCTGGGGCCAACGTCCTGACTTTC.

The chain joins TRBV4-3 to TRBJ2-3; D might be TRBD2 (5 bases). This CDR3 is 13 amino acids long. Germline V gene sequence: CDR1 LGHNA, CDR2 YSLEER. The V end lost 1 base, the J end lost 9 bases, and 11 bases lay between the germline ends. CDR3 in amino acids: CASSQVAGSTQYF. In DNA, the CDR3 is TGCGCCAGCAGCCAAGTGGCGGGTAGCACGCAGTATTTT.

The chain has TRBV6-1 and TRBJ2-2; D perhaps matches TRBD1 (6 bases). Germline CDR1 is MNHNS and CDR2 is SASEGT. Between the trimmed V and J ends, which lost 5 bases and 2 bases, there was a span of 15 bases. CDR3 length: 16 residues. CDR3 protein: CASSPTRDTNTGELFF. CDR3 coding DNA: TGTGCCAGCAGTCCCACCCGGGACACCAACACCGGGGAGCTGTTTTTT.

The chain links TRBV7-8 to TRBJ2-7; 10 bases are a match to TRBD2. With V trimmed by 5 bases and J by 2 bases, 6 bases remained unmatched. Germline lookup yields CDR1 SGHVS and CDR2 FQNEAQ. The CDR3 loop spans 15 amino acids. CDR3 in amino acids: CASSVGLAATYEQYF. The CDR3 nucleotides read TGTGCCAGCAGCGTTGGACTAGCGGCGACCTACGAGCAGTACTTC.

This clonotype has a handful of counts. The V gene is TRBV2, the J gene TRBJ1-6; no firm D call. Germline CDR1 and CDR2: SNHLY and FYNNEI. Between the trimmed V and J ends, which lost 2 bases and 5 bases, there was a span of 10 bases. CDR3 length: 15 residues. This CDR3 is CASSEREHDNSPLHF. The CDR3 DNA reads as TGTGCCAGCAGTGAAAGGGAGCACGATAATTCACCCCTCCACTTT.

The chain has TRBV4-2 and TRBJ2-3, with a possible D match to TRBD2 (5 bases). CDR3 length equals 17 residues. Germline loops: CDR1 LGHNA, CDR2 YNFKEQ. The V and J ends lost 4 bases and 1 base respectively, with 18 bases between them. CDR3 sequence: CASSPGMGNGGTDTQYF. The CDR3 DNA reads TGTGCCAGCAGCCCTGGGATGGGAAACGGGGGCACAGATACGCAGTATTTT.

The CDR3 here is CATSREPRQGAFF. CDR3 nucleotide sequence: TGTGCCACCAGCAGAGAACCCCGACAGGGGGCTTTCTTT. The chain couples TRBV15 to TRBJ1-1; 8 bases are a match to TRBD1. Germline assignment: CDR1 LNHNV and CDR2 YYDKDF (reference sequence). The CDR3 covers 13 residues. The trim removed 0 bases at V and 11 bases at J, leaving 5 bases unmatched.

The chain links TRBV12-3 or TRBV12-4 to TRBJ2-2, with D unresolved. Trimming left V 1 base short and J 6 bases short, with 3 bases between. CDR3 size: 12 residues. CDR3 sequence reads: CASSLGSGELFF. The DNA of the CDR3 is TGTGCCAGCAGTTTAGGTTCCGGGGAGCTGTTTTTT.

The CDR3 reads CASTRRQDSYNEQFF. The CDR3, as DNA: TGTGCCAGCACCAGAAGACAGGATTCCTACAATGAGCAGTTCTTC. The rearrangement links TRBV6-1 to TRBJ2-1, with D perhaps matching TRBD1 (6 bases). V lost 7 bases and J lost 1, with 14 bases in between. The germline gives CDR1 MNHNS, CDR2 SASEGT. CDR3 length equals 15 residues.

This clonotype occurred a few times. The V call is TRBV5-1, the J call TRBJ2-3; no reliable D call. Trimming took 0 bases from V and 0 from J, leaving 8 bases between them. The CDR3 is 15 residues long. Germline CDR1 SGHRS, CDR2 YFSETQ. Written as DNA, the CDR3 is TGCGCCAGCAGCTTGGGCTACGGGAGCACAGATACGCAGTATTTT. Its translation is CASSLGYGSTDTQYF.

V gene TRBV4-3 combines with J gene TRBJ2-1; D might be TRBD1 or TRBD2, each matching 5 bases. This CDR3 region has 15 residues. Germline lookup yields CDR1 LGHNA and CDR2 YSLEER. The ends were cut back, 0 bases at V and 7 bases at J, with 13 bases in the middle. CDR3: CASSQERGGHNEQFF. The CDR3 DNA reads TGCGCCAGCAGCCAAGAACGGGGCGGTCATAATGAGCAGTTCTTC.

The J gene is TRBJ1-2, the V gene TRBV2, with TRBD1 as a possible D gene (5 bases). Germline V CDR1 and CDR2: SNHLY, FYNNEI. The CDR3 is made up of 16 amino acids. V dropped 3 bases and J dropped 3 bases, with 17 bases sitting between them. The CDR3 spells CASSEGFGGADYGYTF. The CDR3 coding sequence is TGTGCCAGCAGTGAGGGCTTTGGAGGGGCGGACTATGGCTACACCTTC.

This clonotype was detected ten times or more. The CDR3 DNA is TGCGCCAGCAGCCAAGGTTCATGGCTAAGGGATCACACTGAAGCTTTCTTT. It encodes CASSQGSWLRDHTEAFF. The chain employs TRBV4-1 and TRBJ1-1; the D is unclear. V lost 1 base and J 3 bases, leaving 18 bases between the germline ends. Germline assignment: CDR1 MGHRA and CDR2 YSYEKL. The CDR3 covers 17 residues.

This clonotype showed up just a few times. The CDR3 nucleotides read TGTGCCAGCAGCGTAGACAGGGGCAGTGAAGCTTTCTTT. Protein: CASSVDRGSEAFF. The rearrangement links TRBV9 to TRBJ1-1; 7 nucleotides align to TRBD1. The junction had 3 bases not matched to a gene; V was cut back by 0 bases and J by 7 bases. CDR3 size: 13 residues. Germline-derived CDR1 and CDR2 are SGDLS and YYNGEE.

There are a few counts of this clonotype. This chain links TRBV2 with TRBJ2-2, with 7 bases lining up with TRBD2. In germline, CDR1 is SNHLY, CDR2 FYNNEI. This CDR3 spans 16 amino acids. J was trimmed by 3 bases and V by 5 bases; bases with no gene match: 9. This CDR3 reads CASSPASAGDTGELFF. CDR3 bases: TGTGCCAGCAGTCCTGCTTCTGCGGGGGACACCGGGGAGCTGTTTTTT.

This clonotype was picked up a small number of times. The chain has TRBV3-1 and TRBJ2-2; 8 nucleotides align to TRBD2. Per germline, CDR1 LGHDT and CDR2 YNNKEL (reference sequence). The CDR3 contains 18 residues. Germline trimming cut 0 bases from V and 5 bases from J; bases unmatched to any gene: 11. CDR3 residues: CASSQDRTSPRYTGELFF. Written as DNA, the CDR3 is TGTGCCAGCAGCCAAGATCGGACTAGCCCGAGATATACCGGGGAGCTGTTTTTT. The full variable domain, with the rest looked up from reference TRBV3-1 and TRBJ2-2, is DTAVSQTPKYLVTQMGNDKSIKCEQNLGHDTMYWYKQDSKKFLKIMFSYNNKELIINETVPNRFSPKSPDKAHLNLHINSLELGDSAVYFCASSQDRTSPRYTGELFFGEGSRLTVL.

The CDR3 protein is CASSQALARPTGELFF. The CDR3 DNA reads TGTGCCAGCAGCCAAGCCCTAGCGAGACCTACCGGGGAGCTGTTTTTT. V is TRBV4-2 and J is TRBJ2-2, with TRBD2 as a possible D gene (6 bases). The CDR3 spans 16 residues. The V end was cut by 1 base, the J end by 5 bases, with 14 bases between. CDR1 is LGHNA, CDR2 YNFKEQ, per germline.

This clonotype was seen more than once but under ten times. This rearrangement joins TRBV12-3 or TRBV12-4 to TRBJ1-2; unclear D gene. V lost 6 bases, J lost 4 bases, and 9 bases lay in between. The CDR3 is 12 residues long. This CDR3 is CASSPRGYGYTF. In DNA form, the CDR3 reads TGTGCCAGCAGCCCGAGAGGCTATGGCTACACCTTC.

This clonotype was counted between two and nine times. The genes are TRBV15 and TRBJ1-1; tentative D call: TRBD1 (6 bases). The CDR3 runs to 14 residues. CDR1 is LNHNV, CDR2 YYDKDF, per germline (reference sequence). Trimming took off 4 bases at V and 0 bases at J, with 9 bases between the two ends. The CDR3 sequence is CATSIRGMNTEAFF. Written as DNA, the CDR3 is TGTGCCACCAGCATCAGGGGCATGAACACTGAAGCTTTCTTT. Full variable domain (missing parts from reference TRBV15 and TRBJ1-1): DAMVIQNPRYQVTQFGKPVTLSCSQTLNHNVMYWYQQKSSQAPKLLFHYYDKDFNNEADTPDNFQSRRPNTSFCFLDIRSPGLGDTAMYLCATSIRGMNTEAFFGQGTRLTVV.

The chain uses TRBV27 and TRBJ1-6; tentatively, D is TRBD1 (5 bases). This CDR3 region has 14 residues. V was cut by 3 bases and J by 7 bases, with 10 bases left in between. Germline-derived CDR1 and CDR2 are MNHEY and SMNVEV (reference sequence). The CDR3 region has the DNA TGTGCCAGCAGTTTCCCAGGGCCCAATTCACCCCTCCACTTT. Translation gives CASSFPGPNSPLHF.

The chain combines TRBV5-1 with TRBJ2-1; D remains unclear. Germline V lookup: CDR1 SGHRS, CDR2 YFSETQ. This CDR3 contains 15 residues. Trimming took off 4 bases at V and 9 bases at J, with 20 bases between the two ends. The CDR3 is CASSHGADSNAEQFF. CDR3 coding DNA: TGCGCCAGCAGCCACGGCGCGGATTCCAATGCTGAGCAGTTCTTC.

This sequence joins TRBV4-3 and TRBJ2-3; a possible D gene is TRBD1 (6 bases). V gave up 1 base and J gave up 0 bases, with 11 bases separating them. Germline CDR1 is LGHNA and CDR2 is YSLEER. The CDR3 extends over 16 amino acids. The CDR3 nucleotides read TGCGCCAGCAGCCAAGTAGGCAGGGGCAGCACAGATACGCAGTATTTT. Amino acid sequence: CASSQVGRGSTDTQYF.

The rearrangement uses TRBV20-1 and TRBJ2-3; no definite D call. CDR1 and CDR2 from the germline V gene are DFQATT and SNEGSKA (reference sequence). The CDR3 loop spans 11 amino acids. V gave up 2 bases and J gave up 2 bases, with 2 bases separating them. CDR3 sequence: CSARYTDTQYF. DNA of the CDR3: TGCAGTGCTAGATACACAGATACGCAGTATTTT.

The rearrangement uses TRBV7-2 and TRBJ1-4; D is uncertain. Trimming took off 1 base at V and 9 bases at J, with 6 bases between the two ends. From germline, CDR1 is SGHTA and CDR2 FQGNSA. CDR3 length equals 12 residues. The CDR3 spells CASSLVGQKLFF. The DNA of the CDR3 is TGTGCCAGCAGCTTAGTTGGGCAAAAACTGTTTTTT.

The CDR3 DNA reads as TGCGCCAGCAGCCAAGCGACAGGACTCTTAAACTATGGCTACACCTTC. Protein sequence: CASSQATGLLNYGYTF. This chain connects TRBV4-3 to TRBJ1-2, with D possibly matching TRBD1 (6 bases). CDR1 and CDR2 (germline): LGHNA, YSLEER. Trimming removed 1 base from V and 2 bases from J, with 14 bases in between. There are 16 residues in the CDR3.

This sequence joins TRBV20-1 and TRBJ1-2; no reliable D call. Per germline, CDR1 DFQATT and CDR2 SNEGSKA (reference sequence). Deletions cut 1 base from V and 4 bases from J, with 10 bases between. The length of the CDR3 is 13 residues. The CDR3 reads CSARGAEGYGYTF. The CDR3 nucleotides read TGCAGTGCTAGAGGGGCGGAGGGCTATGGCTACACCTTC.

This clonotype turned up a few times. The V gene is TRBV3-1, the J gene TRBJ1-1; TRBD1 is a possible D gene (6 bases). From germline, CDR1 is LGHDT and CDR2 YNNKEL (reference sequence). Trimming cost V 1 base and J 6 bases, with 9 bases left between them. The CDR3 sequence is 13 residues long. The CDR3 loop is CASSQATGSEAFF. The CDR3 DNA follows: TGTGCCAGCAGCCAAGCGACAGGATCTGAAGCTTTCTTT.

This clonotype turned up a few times. The chain has TRBV5-1 and TRBJ1-3, with D tentatively TRBD1 (6 bases). The germline V gene encodes CDR1 SGHRS and CDR2 YFSETQ. V lost 5 bases, J lost 0 bases, and 12 bases lay in between. This CDR3 is 15 amino acids long. The CDR3 is CASSGDNLSGNTIYF. The CDR3, as DNA: TGCGCCAGCAGTGGGGACAATCTCTCTGGAAACACCATATATTTT.

The genes are TRBV6-1 and TRBJ2-5; 7 bases line up with TRBD1. V lost 5 bases to trimming and J lost 5 bases; unmatched junction nucleotides: 11. CDR3 size: 15 residues. Germline CDR1 and CDR2: MNHNS and SASEGT. CDR3 protein: CASSPRQGVRETQYF. The CDR3 region has the DNA TGTGCCAGCAGTCCGCGACAGGGCGTCAGGGAGACCCAGTACTTC.